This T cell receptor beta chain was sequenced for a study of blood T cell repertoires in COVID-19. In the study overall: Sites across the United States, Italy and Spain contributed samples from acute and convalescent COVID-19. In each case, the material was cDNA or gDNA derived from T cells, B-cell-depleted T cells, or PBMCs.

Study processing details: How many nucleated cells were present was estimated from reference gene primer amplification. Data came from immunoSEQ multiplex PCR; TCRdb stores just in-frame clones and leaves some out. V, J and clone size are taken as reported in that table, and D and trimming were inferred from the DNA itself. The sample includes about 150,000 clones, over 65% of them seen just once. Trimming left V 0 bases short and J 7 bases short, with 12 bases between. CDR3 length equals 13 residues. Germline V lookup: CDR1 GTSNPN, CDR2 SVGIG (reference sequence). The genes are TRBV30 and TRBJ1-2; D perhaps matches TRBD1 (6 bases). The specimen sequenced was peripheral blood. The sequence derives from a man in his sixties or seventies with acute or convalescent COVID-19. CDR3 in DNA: TGTGCCTGGAGTGTACCTGGGGGCGTTGGCTACACCTTC. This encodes CAWSVPGGVGYTF.